This T cell receptor beta chain was retrieved from a study of shared clonotypes between healthy human individuals. Over several immunoSEQ plates, each subset's genomic DNA was distributed in even portions. The assay was immunoSEQ multiplex PCR, and TCRdb's table has in-frame clones only and misses some. The table shows 2 million to 3 million clones, with around nine tenths occurring only once. Only one count was recorded for this clone. The target antigen is unknown. Germline lookup yields CDR1 SGHNT and CDR2 YYREEE (reference sequence). Trimming pared 2 bases from V and 4 bases from J, leaving 7 bases between. CDR3 length equals 14 residues. Study-wide results and limits: The sampled material consisted only of blood, and tissue repertoires are likely to differ.

This clonotype was obtained from a man between 18 and 35 years old in good health. Sequenced input: naive CD4+ T cells sorted from blood. Noted subset: CD45RA+ positively selected. The chain couples TRBV5-4 to TRBJ1-6; tentative D call: TRBD1 (6 bases). The CDR3 is CASSLTGYNSPLHF. The CDR3 coding sequence is TGTGCCAGCAGCTTAACAGGGTATAATTCACCCCTCCACTTT.